This TCR beta chain was found in a study of neurological immune-mediated disorders. General observations from the study: None of the CDR3 amino acid sequences in expanded clones turned up in more than one subject, which points to private repertoires in all groups.

TCRdb reprocessed the 5' RACE reads with MiXCR, giving one entry per CDR3 protein. The sample lists 70,000 to 95,000 distinct CDR3 sequences; over 12% were seen once. This clonotype appeared many times. Its cognate antigen is unknown. Trimming removed 6 bases at V and 3 bases at J, with 13 bases between. The CDR3 runs to 13 residues. In germline, CDR1 is SGHRS, CDR2 YFSETQ. J is TRBJ2-7 and V is TRBV5-1; tentative D call: TRBD2 (5 bases). The sequencing input was PBMCs. The clonotype was recovered from a woman aged 45-65 years in good health. The CDR3 bases are TGCGCCAGCAATGTCCGGGGTGGCTACGAGCAGTACTTC. This codes for CASNVRGGYEQYF.